These 12 T cell receptor beta chains were sequenced from one sample in a study of T cell repertoires in cytomegalovirus infection. Via MiXCR, TCRdb re-called the reads, giving one row per CDR3 protein. The table includes about 450,000 distinct CDR3 sequences, roughly 30% detected once. The sequenced sample consisted of PBMCs. These receptor sequences come from a human donor in good health (CMV status not recorded). Some clones in this sample may be carry-over from other donors' samples.

CDR3: CASSPAGTGLTEQFF. The CDR3 DNA follows: TGTGCCAGCAGCCCGGCCGGGACAGGGTTGACTGAGCAGTTCTTC. The chain recombines TRBV14 with TRBJ2-1; 9 positions agree with TRBD1. The CDR3 covers 15 residues. V shed 4 bases, J shed 9 bases, and the junction held 10 bases outside the gene matches. The V gene's germline CDR1 is SGHDN and CDR2 FVKESK.

The genes are TRBV6-5 and TRBJ2-7, with 12 bases fitting TRBD2. Trimming removed 0 bases from V and 8 bases from J; junction bases left unmatched: 5. Germline V gives CDR1 MNHEY, CDR2 SVGAGI. The CDR3 has 15 amino acids. For the CDR3, the DNA is TGTGCCAGCAGTTACTCGAGACTAGCGGGGGTCCAGCAGTACTTC. As protein: CASSYSRLAGVQQYF.

This clonotype was seen only a few times. The V call is TRBV6-1, the J call TRBJ2-1; a possible D gene is TRBD1 (6 bases). Per the germline V gene, CDR1 is MNHNS and CDR2 is SASEGT. The CDR3 extends over 16 amino acids. Trimming removed 4 bases from V and 0 bases from J, with 13 bases in between. CDR3 sequence reads: CASSVYRESSYNEQFF. In nucleotides, the CDR3 is TGTGCCAGCAGTGTTTACAGGGAAAGCTCCTACAATGAGCAGTTCTTC.

This clonotype has a count of ten or more. The chain couples TRBV19 to TRBJ2-1; D not resolved. Per germline, CDR1 LNHDA and CDR2 SQIVND (reference sequence). CDR3 length: 12 amino acids. V was cut by 5 bases and J by 4 bases, with 6 bases left in between. The CDR3 region has the DNA TGTGCCAGTAGTCCCACATACAATGAGCAGTTCTTC. Protein sequence: CASSPTYNEQFF.

The gene calls are TRBV18 and TRBJ1-2, with D hard to call. Per the germline V gene, CDR1 is KGHSH and CDR2 is LQKENI. The CDR3 covers 13 residues. V was clipped by 2 bases and J by 8 bases, with 12 bases between them. CDR3 nucleotides: TGTGCCAGCTCACCAGGAGAAGGGCTAGGCTACACCTTC. Protein: CASSPGEGLGYTF.

This clonotype has a handful of counts. The gene calls are TRBV28 and TRBJ2-7; 9 positions agree with TRBD1. The CDR3 contains 15 residues. Germline-derived CDR1 and CDR2 are MDHEN and SYDVKM. The trim removed 5 bases at V and 3 bases at J, leaving 8 bases unmatched. CDR3 in amino acids: CASSTTGTGLYEQYF. As DNA, the CDR3 is TGTGCCAGCAGTACTACCGGGACAGGGCTCTACGAGCAGTACTTC.

The genes are TRBV27 and TRBJ1-1; a weak D match, TRBD1 (6 bases). CDR1 MNHEY and CDR2 SMNVEV come from the germline V gene (reference sequence). The CDR3 runs to 13 residues. The V gene lost 6 bases and the J gene lost 4 bases, with 12 bases spanning the gap. The CDR3 loop is CASRGGRSTEAFF. CDR3 sequence (DNA): TGTGCCAGCAGAGGGGGGCGGAGCACTGAAGCTTTCTTT.

In regard to this clonotype: This clone may be a read error of a much larger clone one base away. The chain links TRBV7-6 to TRBJ2-7; 8 bases fit TRBD1. The CDR3 contains 16 residues. Germline lookup yields CDR1 SGHVS and CDR2 FNYEAQ. V gave up 5 bases and J gave up 1 base; unmatched junction bases: 10. Written as DNA, the CDR3 is TGTGCCAGCAGCGTAGGGGGACAGGATTCTTCCTACGAGCAGTACTTC. Amino acid sequence: CASSVGGQDSSYEQYF.

Concerning this clonotype: A much larger clone differs by one base, so this may be a read error. This chain connects TRBV6-1 to TRBJ1-2; D call uncertain. The length of the CDR3 is 13 residues. V gave up 9 bases and J gave up 6 bases, with 17 bases separating them. Germline lookup yields CDR1 MNHNS and CDR2 SASEGT. The CDR3 spells CARSEVAEDGYTF. The CDR3 region has the DNA TGTGCCAGAAGCGAGGTGGCGGAGGATGGCTACACCTTC.

Here the CDR3 DNA reads TGTGCCAGCAGTTGGGAGGGGAATCAGCCCCAGCATTTT. Its translation is CASSWEGNQPQHF. The gene calls are TRBV12-3 or TRBV12-4 and TRBJ1-5; a weak D match, TRBD1 (5 bases). V dropped 4 bases and J dropped 4 bases, with 8 bases sitting between them. This CDR3 region has 13 residues.

The genes are TRBV5-1 and TRBJ2-7; D is uncertain. The V and J ends lost 5 bases and 3 bases respectively, with 12 bases between them. The germline V gene has CDR1 SGHRS and CDR2 YFSETQ. The CDR3 has 13 residues. Here the CDR3 DNA reads TGCGCCAGCAGGGATCTCACGAACTACGAGCAGTACTTC. It translates to CASRDLTNYEQYF.

The V and J genes are TRBV9 and TRBJ1-1; TRBD1 is a possible D gene (6 bases). CDR1 is SGDLS, CDR2 YYNGEE, per germline. V was cut by 2 bases and J by 2 bases, with 10 bases left in between. There are 14 residues in the CDR3. The CDR3 loop reads CASSVIQGNTEAFF. DNA for the CDR3: TGTGCCAGCAGCGTCATACAGGGTAACACTGAAGCTTTCTTT. Full variable domain (missing parts from reference TRBV9 and TRBJ1-1): DSGVTQTPKHLITATGQRVTLRCSPRSGDLSVYWYQQSLDQGLQFLIQYYNGEERAKGNILERFSAQQFPDLHSELNLSSLELGDSALYFCASSVIQGNTEAFFGQGTRLTVV.